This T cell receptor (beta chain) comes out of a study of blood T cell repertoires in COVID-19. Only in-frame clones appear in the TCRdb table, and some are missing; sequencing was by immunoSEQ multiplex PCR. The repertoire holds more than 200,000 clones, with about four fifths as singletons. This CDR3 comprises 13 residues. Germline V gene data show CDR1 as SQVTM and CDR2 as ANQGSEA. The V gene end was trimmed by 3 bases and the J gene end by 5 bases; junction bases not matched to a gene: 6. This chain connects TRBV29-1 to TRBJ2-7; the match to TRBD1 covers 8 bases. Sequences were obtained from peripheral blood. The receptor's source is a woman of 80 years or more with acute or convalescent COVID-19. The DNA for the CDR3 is TGCAGCGTTGAGACAGGGGTCATGGACGAGCAGTACTTC. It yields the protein CSVETGVMDEQYF.